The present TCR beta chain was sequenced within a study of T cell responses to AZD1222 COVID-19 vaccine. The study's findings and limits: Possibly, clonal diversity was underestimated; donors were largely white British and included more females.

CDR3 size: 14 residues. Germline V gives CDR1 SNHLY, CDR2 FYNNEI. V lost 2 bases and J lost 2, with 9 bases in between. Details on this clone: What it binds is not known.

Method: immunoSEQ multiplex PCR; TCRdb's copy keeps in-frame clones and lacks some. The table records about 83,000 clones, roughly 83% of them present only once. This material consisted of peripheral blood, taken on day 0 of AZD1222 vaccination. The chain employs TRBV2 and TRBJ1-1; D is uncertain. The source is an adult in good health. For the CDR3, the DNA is TGTGCCAGCAGTGAAAACGGAGGAAACACTGAAGCTTTCTTT. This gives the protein CASSENGGNTEAFF.